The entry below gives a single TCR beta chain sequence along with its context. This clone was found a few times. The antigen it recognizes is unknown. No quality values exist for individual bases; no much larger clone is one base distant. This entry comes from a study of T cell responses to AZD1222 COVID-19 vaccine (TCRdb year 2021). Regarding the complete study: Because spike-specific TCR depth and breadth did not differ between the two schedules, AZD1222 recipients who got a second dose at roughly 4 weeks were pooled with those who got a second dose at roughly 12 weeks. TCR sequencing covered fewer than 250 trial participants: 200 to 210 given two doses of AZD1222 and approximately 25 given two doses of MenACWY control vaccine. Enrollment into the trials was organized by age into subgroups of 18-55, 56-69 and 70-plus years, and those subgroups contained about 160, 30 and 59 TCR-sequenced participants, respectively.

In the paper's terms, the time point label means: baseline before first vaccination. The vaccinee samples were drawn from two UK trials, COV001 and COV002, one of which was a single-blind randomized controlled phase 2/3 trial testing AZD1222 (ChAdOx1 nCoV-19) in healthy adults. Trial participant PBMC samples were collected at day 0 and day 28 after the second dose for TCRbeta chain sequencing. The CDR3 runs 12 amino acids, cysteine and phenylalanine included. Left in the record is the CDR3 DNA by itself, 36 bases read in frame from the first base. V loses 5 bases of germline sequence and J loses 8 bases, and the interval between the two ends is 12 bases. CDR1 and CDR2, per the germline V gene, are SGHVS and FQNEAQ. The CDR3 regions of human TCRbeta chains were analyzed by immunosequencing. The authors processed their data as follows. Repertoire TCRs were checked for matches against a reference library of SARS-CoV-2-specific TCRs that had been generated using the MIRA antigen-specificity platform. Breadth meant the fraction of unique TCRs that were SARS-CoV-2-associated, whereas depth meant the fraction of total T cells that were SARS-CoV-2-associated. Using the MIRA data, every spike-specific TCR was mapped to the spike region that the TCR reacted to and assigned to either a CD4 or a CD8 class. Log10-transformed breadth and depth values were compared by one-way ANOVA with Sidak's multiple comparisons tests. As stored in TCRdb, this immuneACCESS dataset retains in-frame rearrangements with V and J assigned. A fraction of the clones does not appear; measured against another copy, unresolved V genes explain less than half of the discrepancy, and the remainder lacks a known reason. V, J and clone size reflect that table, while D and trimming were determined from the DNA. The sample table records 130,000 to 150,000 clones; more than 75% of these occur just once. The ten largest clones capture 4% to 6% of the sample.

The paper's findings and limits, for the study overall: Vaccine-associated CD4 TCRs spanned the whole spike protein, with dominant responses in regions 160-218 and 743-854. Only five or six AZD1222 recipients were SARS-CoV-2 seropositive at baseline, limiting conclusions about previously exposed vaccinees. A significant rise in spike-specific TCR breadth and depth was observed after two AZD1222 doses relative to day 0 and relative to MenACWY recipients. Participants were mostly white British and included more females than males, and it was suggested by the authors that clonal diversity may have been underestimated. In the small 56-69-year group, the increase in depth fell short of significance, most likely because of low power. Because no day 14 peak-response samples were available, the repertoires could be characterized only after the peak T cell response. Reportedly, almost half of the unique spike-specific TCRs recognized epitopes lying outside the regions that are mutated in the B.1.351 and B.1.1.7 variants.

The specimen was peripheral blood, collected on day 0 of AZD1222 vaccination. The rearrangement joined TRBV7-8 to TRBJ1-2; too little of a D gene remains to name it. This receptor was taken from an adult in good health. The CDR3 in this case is CASSPVSSGYTF. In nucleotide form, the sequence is TGTGCCAGCAGCCCCGTCAGTTCCGGCTACACCTTC.